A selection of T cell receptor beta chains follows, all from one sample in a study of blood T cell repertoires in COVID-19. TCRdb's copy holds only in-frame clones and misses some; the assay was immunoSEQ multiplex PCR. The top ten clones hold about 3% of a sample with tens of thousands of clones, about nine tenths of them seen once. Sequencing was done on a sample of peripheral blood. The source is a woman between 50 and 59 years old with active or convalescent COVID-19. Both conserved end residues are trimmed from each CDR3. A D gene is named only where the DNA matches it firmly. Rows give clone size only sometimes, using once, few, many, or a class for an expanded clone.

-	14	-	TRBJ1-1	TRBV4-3	ASSQDLGLMNTEAF
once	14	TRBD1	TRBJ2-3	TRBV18	ASSRAGGQGTDTQY
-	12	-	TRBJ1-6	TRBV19	ASSINTYNSPLH
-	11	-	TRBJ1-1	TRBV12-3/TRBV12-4	ASMNEMNTEAF
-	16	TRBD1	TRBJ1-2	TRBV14	ASSQGGQGRYLDYGYT
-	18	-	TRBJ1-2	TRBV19	ASSIRFPAQMTRGNYGYT
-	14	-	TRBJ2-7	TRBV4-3	ASSQVSGTASYEQY
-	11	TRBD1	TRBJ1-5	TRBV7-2	ASSSPTGHPQH
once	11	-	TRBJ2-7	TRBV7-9	ASSPDRKYEQY
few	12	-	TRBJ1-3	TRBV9	ASSVEGSGNTIY
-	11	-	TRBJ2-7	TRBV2	ASSGGLPNEQY
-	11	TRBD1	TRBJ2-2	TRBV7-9	ASTGTGAGELF
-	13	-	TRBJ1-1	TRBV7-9	ASSLAGRENTEAF
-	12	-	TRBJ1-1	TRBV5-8	AGYRMAVNTEAF
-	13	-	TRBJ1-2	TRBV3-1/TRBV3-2	ASSPPGLTPGGYT
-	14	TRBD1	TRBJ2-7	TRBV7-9	ASSPPGTGDTYEQY
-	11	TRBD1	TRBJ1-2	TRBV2	ASRSGQGYGYT
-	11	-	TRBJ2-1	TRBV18	ASSQQAYNEQF
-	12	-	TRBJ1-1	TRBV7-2	ASSLVQGRTEAF
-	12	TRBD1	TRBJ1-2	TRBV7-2	ASSLWDSLYGYT
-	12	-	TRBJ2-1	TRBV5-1	ASSLGGLNNEQF
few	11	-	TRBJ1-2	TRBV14	ASSQLRNVGYT